What follows are 15 T cell receptor beta chains derived from one specimen sequenced in a study of CD8 T cells in ankylosing spondylitis. MiXCR, applied by TCRdb to the 5' RACE reads, yields one record per CDR3 protein. The table has 200,000 to 300,000 distinct CDR3 sequences, roughly a third seen once. Sequenced: blood, either unsorted or a sorted T cell fraction (not recorded which). The receptors originated from a male donor with ankylosing spondylitis or in good health (not recorded which).

The V call is TRBV20-1, the J call TRBJ2-2, with TRBD1 as a possible D gene (6 bases). CDR3 length: 15 residues. V was pared by 3 bases and J by 1 base, with 12 bases between. Germline V gives CDR1 DFQATT, CDR2 SNEGSKA (reference sequence). CDR3 loop: CSARFQGRNTGELFF. The CDR3 nucleotides are TGCAGTGCTAGGTTCCAGGGGAGGAACACCGGGGAGCTGTTTTTT.

CDR3 sequence: CASSLRQEETQYF. For the CDR3, the DNA is TGCGCCAGCAGCTTGCGGCAGGAAGAGACCCAGTACTTC. The chain has TRBV5-1 and TRBJ2-5; D is unclear. Germline V CDR1 and CDR2: SGHRS, YFSETQ. CDR3 length: 13 amino acids. V was clipped by 1 base and J by 3 bases, with 7 bases between them.

The chain employs TRBV9 and TRBJ2-3; TRBD2 is a possible D gene (5 bases). Per the germline V gene, CDR1 is SGDLS and CDR2 is YYNGEE. CDR3 length equals 16 residues. Trimming took 0 bases from V and 0 from J, leaving 11 bases between them. The CDR3 DNA is TGTGCCAGCAGCGTAGGAGGGCCGACTAGCACAGATACGCAGTATTTT. Its protein product is CASSVGGPTSTDTQYF.

This clonotype was recorded a few times. This sequence joins TRBV6-1 and TRBJ2-7; D remains ambiguous. V lost 8 bases and J 1 base, leaving 18 bases between the germline ends. This CDR3 has 15 residues. Germline CDR1 is MNHNS and CDR2 is SASEGT. CDR3 loop: CASRLGWADSYEQYF. The CDR3 nucleotides read TGTGCCAGCCGATTGGGGTGGGCGGATTCCTACGAGCAGTACTTC.

This clonotype turned up a few times. The CDR3 region is CASSPTPSYEQYF. The CDR3 DNA reads as TGTGCCAGCAGCCCGACCCCTTCCTACGAGCAGTACTTC. The chain combines TRBV9 with TRBJ2-7; D unresolved. Trimming left V 4 bases short and J 1 base short, with 9 bases between. Germline values: CDR1 SGDLS, CDR2 YYNGEE. The CDR3 totals 13 residues.

The CDR3 is CAVTDRSFTDTQYF. In DNA form, the CDR3 reads TGTGCCGTAACGGACAGGAGTTTTACAGATACGCAGTATTTT. J is TRBJ2-3 and V is TRBV10-3; TRBD1 matches at 7 bases. The CDR3 contains 14 residues. The V segment lost 11 bases and the J segment 3 bases; nucleotides outside the gene matches: 11. Germline V gives CDR1 ENHRY, CDR2 SYGVKD.

This chain joins TRBV24-1 and TRBJ1-5; no definite D call. The CDR3 consists of 12 residues. Germline V gene lookup returns CDR1 KGHDR and CDR2 SFDVKD. V lost 4 bases, J lost 9 bases, and 9 bases lay in between. CDR3 nucleotide sequence: TGTGCCACCAGTGACGCCGGTTGGCCCCAGCATTTT. Translated, it gives CATSDAGWPQHF.

This clonotype has more than one count but fewer than ten. The chain recombines TRBV12-3 or TRBV12-4 with TRBJ1-6; perhaps TRBD1 as D (5 bases). Trimming removed 1 base from V and 6 bases from J, with 10 bases in between. CDR3 size: 15 residues. The CDR3 reads CASSLEGRINSPLHF. DNA of the CDR3: TGTGCCAGCAGTTTAGAGGGACGGATTAATTCACCCCTCCACTTT.

This chain uses TRBV4-1 with TRBJ2-7; weak D call: TRBD1 (5 bases). The CDR3 is made up of 15 amino acids. The germline V gene has CDR1 MGHRA and CDR2 YSYEKL. V lost 0 bases, J lost 3 bases, and 12 bases lay in between. As DNA, the CDR3 is TGCGCCAGCAGCCAAGACAGGGCCCCCAACTACGAGCAGTACTTC. Encoded protein: CASSQDRAPNYEQYF.

The gene calls are TRBV5-1 and TRBJ2-7; TRBD2 matches 14 bases. Trimming took 4 bases from V and 4 from J; bases not matched to a gene: 4. CDR3 length equals 15 residues. Per germline, CDR1 SGHRS and CDR2 YFSETQ. This chain's CDR3 is CASSVGTSGGYEQYF. The DNA of the CDR3 is TGCGCCAGCAGCGTCGGGACTAGCGGGGGTTACGAGCAGTACTTC.

V usage is TRBV24-1 and J usage is TRBJ2-1, with 8 positions matching TRBD1. Germline V gene lookup returns CDR1 KGHDR and CDR2 SFDVKD. CDR3 length: 14 residues. J was trimmed by 7 bases and V by 7 bases; bases with no gene match: 8. In nucleotides, the CDR3 is TGTGCCACCAGGAAAGGACAGGGTTGGAATGAGCAGTTCTTC. Translation: CATRKGQGWNEQFF.

The genes are TRBV6-1 and TRBJ2-4; no clear D. CDR1 MNHNS and CDR2 SASEGT come from the germline V gene. The CDR3 extends over 14 amino acids. V was clipped by 3 bases and J by 5 bases, with 11 bases between them. The CDR3 sequence: CASSDYLTENIQYF. Written as DNA, the CDR3 is TGTGCCAGCAGTGATTACCTAACAGAAAACATTCAGTACTTC.

This clonotype was seen many times. The CDR3: CSVNGGAVSYNEQFF. In nucleotides, the CDR3 is TGCAGCGTAAACGGGGGGGCAGTCTCCTACAATGAGCAGTTCTTC. This sequence joins TRBV29-1 and TRBJ2-1; 8 bases match TRBD2. The junction had 7 bases not matched to a gene; V was cut back by 6 bases and J by 0 bases. The CDR3 spans 15 residues. Per germline, CDR1 SQVTM and CDR2 ANQGSEA.

The chain is built from TRBV12-3 or TRBV12-4 and TRBJ2-3; a possible D gene is TRBD1 (5 bases). The CDR3 sequence is 14 residues long. Trimming pared 3 bases from V and 2 bases from J, leaving 9 bases between. Here the CDR3 DNA reads TGTGCCAGCAGTTTCAGGGTTTTCACAGATACGCAGTATTTT. Residues: CASSFRVFTDTQYF.

The chain links TRBV11-2 to TRBJ1-2; perhaps TRBD1 as D (6 bases). V was pared by 6 bases and J by 0 bases, with 14 bases between. The CDR3 totals 15 residues. CDR1 and CDR2 (germline): SGHAT, FQNNGV. CDR3 sequence reads: CASSITQGSNYGYTF. CDR3 in DNA: TGTGCCAGCAGTATAACACAGGGTTCTAACTATGGCTACACCTTC.